This T cell receptor (beta chain) was observed in a study of shared clonotypes between healthy human individuals. The naive CD8 fraction comprised CD45RO-negative cells positively selected for CCR7 and excluded terminally differentiated effector memory CD45RA+ cells. The germline V and J ends were trimmed by 8 bases and 4 bases, with 14 bases remaining between them. This CDR3 spans 13 amino acids. Germline CDR1 reads MNHEY; CDR2 reads SMNVEV (reference sequence). For sorted subsets, about 200 ng DNA per replicate equaled 30,000 or so T cell genomes. Profiled with immunoSEQ multiplex PCR; TCRdb holds only in-frame clones, not every one. The sample records about 2.1 million clones, roughly 93% being singletons.

Specimen: naive CD8+ T cells from PBMCs. The receptor was derived from a man between 18 and 29 years old in good health. Some clones in this sample may be carry-over from other donors' samples. The J gene is TRBJ1-2, the V gene TRBV27; possibly TRBD1 for D (5 bases). CDR3: CASGQGTGYGYTF. As DNA, the CDR3 is TGTGCCAGCGGCCAGGGTACCGGCTATGGCTACACCTTC.